This T cell receptor (beta chain) is from a study of blood T cells in healthy people across ages. This clonotype occurred a few times. This CDR3 has 11 residues. Looked up from germline, CDR1 is SQVTM and CDR2 is ANQGSEA. The V gene lost 5 bases and the J gene lost 3 bases, with 8 bases spanning the gap. With a J-beta primer mix and a sample-barcoded 5' primer, a second PCR ran roughly 6 to 11 cycles. TCRdb itself ran the 5' RACE reads through MiXCR, one entry per CDR3 protein. The sample holds 750,000 to 850,000 distinct CDR3 sequences, around a quarter seen once. This same sample was also taken into another study, of T cells of mothers and their children.

The clonotype comes from a boy younger than 18 in good health. This chain joins TRBV29-1 and TRBJ2-7; D gene uncertain. The source material was blood. The CDR3 loop is CSVYRDYEQYF. The CDR3 coding sequence is TGCAGCGTTTACAGAGACTACGAGCAGTACTTC.